A selection of T cell receptor beta chains follows, all from one sample in a study of control samples from healthy donors and cancer patients. Assay used: immunoSEQ multiplex PCR; TCRdb lists only in-frame clones, some missing. The sample carries about 160,000 clones, 96% recorded once. Input material: blood. Every receptor here comes from a woman in her twenties or thirties in good health. Both conserved end residues are part of each CDR3. The D gene is left open where the match is weak. Clone size appears in some rows only: once, few, many, or a class for an expanded clone.

j_call: TRBJ1-1
d_call: -
v_call: TRBV10-3
clone_size: -
cdr3_nt: TGTGCCATCAGTGTTGACAGGAACACTGAAGCTTTCTTT
cdr3_aa: CAISVDRNTEAFF

j_call: TRBJ2-7
d_call: TRBD2
v_call: TRBV24-1
clone_size: -
cdr3_nt: TGTGCCACCAGTGATTCGGCTAGCGGGACGGGCGAGCAGTACTTC
cdr3_aa: CATSDSASGTGEQYF

j_call: TRBJ2-7
d_call: TRBD1
v_call: TRBV18
clone_size: -
cdr3_nt: TGTGCCAGCTCAGGCCGGGACAGTCCCAACGAGCAGTACTTC
cdr3_aa: CASSGRDSPNEQYF

j_call: TRBJ1-1
d_call: -
v_call: TRBV28
clone_size: -
cdr3_nt: TGTGCCAGCAGCCCCAACCCCGTCGGGCGTCGAGCTTTCTTT
cdr3_aa: CASSPNPVGRRAFF

j_call: TRBJ2-2
d_call: -
v_call: TRBV6-4
clone_size: -
cdr3_nt: TGTGCCAGCAGTGAACGCGGGGACACCGGGGAGCTGTTTTTT
cdr3_aa: CASSERGDTGELFF

j_call: TRBJ1-2
d_call: -
v_call: TRBV27
clone_size: -
cdr3_nt: TGTGCCAGCAGTTTCGGGGCAGGGGACTACACCTTC
cdr3_aa: CASSFGAGDYTF

j_call: TRBJ2-5
d_call: TRBD2
v_call: TRBV28
clone_size: -
cdr3_nt: TGTGCCAGCAGCCCGACACGACTAGCGGGAGTGGAGACCCAGTACTTC
cdr3_aa: CASSPTRLAGVETQYF

j_call: TRBJ1-5
d_call: TRBD1
v_call: TRBV30
clone_size: -
cdr3_nt: TGTGCCTGGACCAAGACAGGGTCTATTCAGCCCCAGCATTTT
cdr3_aa: CAWTKTGSIQPQHF

j_call: TRBJ2-1
d_call: TRBD2
v_call: TRBV27
clone_size: -
cdr3_nt: TGTGCCAGCAGTTCGGGACTAGCGGGCTACAATGAGCAGTTCTTC
cdr3_aa: CASSSGLAGYNEQFF

j_call: TRBJ2-1
d_call: TRBD2
v_call: TRBV13
clone_size: -
cdr3_nt: TGTGCCAGCAGCTCGGGTGGACTAGGGTACAATGAGCAGTTCTTC
cdr3_aa: CASSSGGLGYNEQFF

j_call: TRBJ1-2
d_call: -
v_call: TRBV18
clone_size: -
cdr3_nt: TGTGCCAGCTCACCGGGCAGTACTAACTATGGCTACACCTTC
cdr3_aa: CASSPGSTNYGYTF

j_call: TRBJ2-7
d_call: -
v_call: TRBV5-1
clone_size: -
cdr3_nt: TGCGCCAGCAGCTTGGGACTAAACTCCTACGAGCAGTACTTC
cdr3_aa: CASSLGLNSYEQYF

j_call: TRBJ1-2
d_call: -
v_call: TRBV15
clone_size: -
cdr3_nt: TGTGCCACCAGCAGAGATATGTCCTCAGGGGACGGCTACACCTTC
cdr3_aa: CATSRDMSSGDGYTF

j_call: TRBJ2-2
d_call: -
v_call: TRBV4-1
clone_size: -
cdr3_nt: TGCGCCAGCAGCCAAGTTGGAGCCAACACCGGGGAGCTGTTTTTT
cdr3_aa: CASSQVGANTGELFF

j_call: TRBJ1-1
d_call: -
v_call: TRBV4-2
clone_size: -
cdr3_nt: TGTGCCAGCAGCCGCGGGACTCCTGACACTGAAGCTTTCTTT
cdr3_aa: CASSRGTPDTEAFF

j_call: TRBJ1-3
d_call: -
v_call: TRBV2
clone_size: -
cdr3_nt: TGTGCCAGCACAGGACAAACTGGAAACACCATATATTTT
cdr3_aa: CASTGQTGNTIYF

j_call: TRBJ2-1
d_call: TRBD2
v_call: TRBV24-1
clone_size: -
cdr3_nt: TGTGCCACCAGTGATCGGACTAGCGGGAGTGTCAATGAGCAGTTCTTC
cdr3_aa: CATSDRTSGSVNEQFF

j_call: TRBJ2-7
d_call: TRBD1
v_call: TRBV28
clone_size: -
cdr3_nt: TGTGCCAGCAGTTTCATGGACAGGAGGCAGGGTGGAGAGCAGTACTTC
cdr3_aa: CASSFMDRRQGGEQYF

j_call: TRBJ1-1
d_call: TRBD1
v_call: TRBV10-3
clone_size: -
cdr3_nt: TGTGCCATCAGTGGGGGACAGGGCTCCACTGAAGCTTTCTTT
cdr3_aa: CAISGGQGSTEAFF

j_call: TRBJ2-7
d_call: TRBD2
v_call: TRBV5-6
clone_size: -
cdr3_nt: TGTGCCAGCAGCTTGAGGATGGGAGGGTTTTCCTACGAGCAGTACTTC
cdr3_aa: CASSLRMGGFSYEQYF

j_call: TRBJ2-1
d_call: -
v_call: TRBV2
clone_size: -
cdr3_nt: TGTGCCAGCAGTGAAGTATTAGGGGGGGGTGAGCAGTTCTTC
cdr3_aa: CASSEVLGGGEQFF

j_call: TRBJ1-4
d_call: -
v_call: TRBV7-8
clone_size: -
cdr3_nt: TGTGCCAGCAGCTTAGCGGGGGGTTGGGCAACTAATGAAAAACTGTTTTTT
cdr3_aa: CASSLAGGWATNEKLFF

j_call: TRBJ1-1
d_call: -
v_call: TRBV6-5
clone_size: -
cdr3_nt: TGTGCCAGCAGGTACTATGAAGCTTTCTTT
cdr3_aa: CASRYYEAFF

j_call: TRBJ1-3
d_call: -
v_call: TRBV12-3/TRBV12-4
clone_size: -
cdr3_nt: TGTGCCAGCACATCAGGGCGTTTGAACACCATATATTTT
cdr3_aa: CASTSGRLNTIYF

j_call: TRBJ2-2
d_call: -
v_call: TRBV11-2
clone_size: -
cdr3_nt: TGTGCCAGCAGCTTGACCAGGGGTACCGCCGGGGAACTGTTTTTT
cdr3_aa: CASSLTRGTAGELFF

j_call: TRBJ2-1
d_call: -
v_call: TRBV6-5
clone_size: -
cdr3_nt: TGTGCCAGCAGTTACGGGAATGGGGCAGCCTACAATGAGCAGTTCTTC
cdr3_aa: CASSYGNGAAYNEQFF

j_call: TRBJ1-5
d_call: -
v_call: TRBV12-5
clone_size: -
cdr3_nt: TGTGCTAGTGGCCTCCGGTCGCCCCAGCATTTT
cdr3_aa: CASGLRSPQHF

j_call: TRBJ2-7
d_call: TRBD1
v_call: TRBV9
clone_size: -
cdr3_nt: TGTGCCAGCAGCTATCTCGGGACAGAAACCTACGAGCAGTACTTC
cdr3_aa: CASSYLGTETYEQYF

j_call: TRBJ1-2
d_call: -
v_call: TRBV4-1
clone_size: once
cdr3_nt: TGCGCCAGCAGCCAAGATAGGGCAGGGGCCCGAGCCTCTAACTATGGCTACACCTTC
cdr3_aa: CASSQDRAGARASNYGYTF

j_call: TRBJ2-1
d_call: TRBD2
v_call: TRBV30
clone_size: -
cdr3_nt: TGTGCCTGGACCCTACTAGCGGGATACAATGAGCAGTTCTTC
cdr3_aa: CAWTLLAGYNEQFF

j_call: TRBJ1-2
d_call: -
v_call: TRBV6-1
clone_size: -
cdr3_nt: TGTGCCAGCAGTGAAGGAACAGAGGGGTTGGGCTACACCTTC
cdr3_aa: CASSEGTEGLGYTF

j_call: TRBJ2-5
d_call: TRBD2
v_call: TRBV12-3/TRBV12-4
clone_size: -
cdr3_nt: TGTGCCAGCAGTCCCTTAATAGCGGGGACCCAGTACTTC
cdr3_aa: CASSPLIAGTQYF

j_call: TRBJ2-1
d_call: -
v_call: TRBV4-1
clone_size: -
cdr3_nt: TGCGCCAGCAGCCAAGATAGTAAGTTCCGGGCCTCCTACAATGAGCAGTTCTTC
cdr3_aa: CASSQDSKFRASYNEQFF

j_call: TRBJ1-6
d_call: -
v_call: TRBV2
clone_size: -
cdr3_nt: TGTGCCAGCAGTGAACCACCCCGTGGGGGAGGCGAATGGTCCTATAATTCACCCCTCCACTTT
cdr3_aa: CASSEPPRGGGEWSYNSPLHF

j_call: TRBJ1-2
d_call: -
v_call: TRBV2
clone_size: once
cdr3_nt: TGTGCCAGCAGTGAAAGGGCAGGGTATGGCTACACCTTC
cdr3_aa: CASSERAGYGYTF

j_call: TRBJ2-7
d_call: TRBD1
v_call: TRBV10-3
clone_size: -
cdr3_nt: TGTGCCATCAGTGTTGGGACAGGGGATTACGAGCAGTACTTC
cdr3_aa: CAISVGTGDYEQYF

j_call: TRBJ2-1
d_call: TRBD2
v_call: TRBV5-1
clone_size: once
cdr3_nt: TGCGCCAGCAGCGCACAACCGGGGGGCTCCTACAATGAGCAGTTCTTC
cdr3_aa: CASSAQPGGSYNEQFF

j_call: TRBJ1-2
d_call: TRBD1
v_call: TRBV28
clone_size: -
cdr3_nt: TGTGCCAGCAGTTTACCTAAAGACAGGGGGGCGAACCCTTATGGCTACACCTTC
cdr3_aa: CASSLPKDRGANPYGYTF

j_call: TRBJ2-1
d_call: TRBD2
v_call: TRBV6-1
clone_size: -
cdr3_nt: TGTGCCAGCAGTGAAGTCCGCCCGGGACTAGCGGGAGGGAGCTCCTACAATGAGCAGTTCTTC
cdr3_aa: CASSEVRPGLAGGSSYNEQFF

j_call: TRBJ2-1
d_call: -
v_call: TRBV3-1/TRBV3-2
clone_size: -
cdr3_nt: TGTGCCAGCAGCCAAGATCATGACAGATACAACTCCTACAATGAGCAGTTCTTC
cdr3_aa: CASSQDHDRYNSYNEQFF

j_call: TRBJ1-1
d_call: -
v_call: TRBV19
clone_size: -
cdr3_nt: TGTGCCAGTAGTATAGTACGGGGTACTGAAGCTTTCTTT
cdr3_aa: CASSIVRGTEAFF

j_call: TRBJ1-4
d_call: -
v_call: TRBV5-1
clone_size: -
cdr3_nt: TGCGCCAGCAGCTTGCCAGGGGTCAATGAAAAACTGTTTTTT
cdr3_aa: CASSLPGVNEKLFF

j_call: TRBJ2-7
d_call: -
v_call: TRBV29-1
clone_size: -
cdr3_nt: TGCAGCGTGGCCAAACCCGGGACATCTGTCAAGGAGCAGTACTTC
cdr3_aa: CSVAKPGTSVKEQYF

j_call: TRBJ2-1
d_call: -
v_call: TRBV12-3/TRBV12-4
clone_size: -
cdr3_nt: TGTGCCAGCAGTCCAGTCCCGGTGGGCGAGCAGTTCTTC
cdr3_aa: CASSPVPVGEQFF

j_call: TRBJ1-2
d_call: -
v_call: TRBV7-9
clone_size: -
cdr3_nt: TGTGCCAGCAGCTTAGCGCACCAGGGCTACACCTTC
cdr3_aa: CASSLAHQGYTF

j_call: TRBJ2-7
d_call: TRBD1
v_call: TRBV28
clone_size: -
cdr3_nt: TGTGCCAGCAGTTCCCAGGGGGCCCAATTTACCTACGAGCAGTACTTC
cdr3_aa: CASSSQGAQFTYEQYF